Listed below are T cell receptor beta chains from one sample, sequenced in a study of blood T cell repertoires in COVID-19. The repertoire was sequenced with immunoSEQ multiplex PCR; TCRdb's copy has only in-frame clones and lacks some. The data hold roughly 300,000 clones, with about 90% observed a single time. Sequences were obtained from PBMCs or T cells enriched from blood (not recorded which). The receptors were sampled from a woman younger than 45 who had recovered from COVID-19. The CDR3 runs from the conserved cysteine through the conserved F or W. A D gene is named only where the DNA matches it firmly. Some rows have no size entry. The others give once, few or many, or a class for an expanded clone.

>TRBJ2-2|-|-|TRBV21-1
TGTGCCAGCAGCAAAGGGCAGAAGGGGCCCCCGAACACCGGGGAGCTGTTTTTT
CASSKGQKGPPNTGELFF
>TRBJ1-2|TRBD1|-|TRBV19
TGTGCCAGTGGAGGAGGGGACAGGGGGCGTTATGGCTACACCTTC
CASGGGDRGRYGYTF
>TRBJ2-7|-|-|TRBV7-9
TGTGCCAGCAGCTTATTCGGGGTCGGCTCCTACGAGCAGTACTTC
CASSLFGVGSYEQYF
>TRBJ1-3|-|-|TRBV9
TGTGCCAGCAGCCTTGGACAGCGTGGAAACACCATATATTTT
CASSLGQRGNTIYF
>TRBJ1-5|-|-|TRBV28
TGTGCCAGCAGTTGGGGGGGCAGTCGGCAGCCCCAGCATTTT
CASSWGGSRQPQHF
>TRBJ2-1|-|-|TRBV9
TGTGCCAGCAGCGTAGGTCGGGCAGGGGCCACCTACAATGAGCAGTTCTTC
CASSVGRAGATYNEQFF
>TRBJ1-2|-|-|TRBV29-1
TGCAGCGTTGCAGATTATTATGGCTACACCTTC
CSVADYYGYTF
>TRBJ2-5|-|-|TRBV12-3/TRBV12-4
TGTGCCAGCAGTTTACGTTACTCTATTGCCCAGTACTTC
CASSLRYSIAQYF
>TRBJ1-2|-|-|TRBV7-9
TGTGCCAGCAGCTTTGTAGGGGATGGCTACACCTTC
CASSFVGDGYTF
>TRBJ1-1|-|-|TRBV5-6
TGTGCCAGCAGCTCGGCGTGGGAGGTAGCTTTCTTT
CASSSAWEVAFF
>TRBJ1-2|-|once|TRBV7-2
TGTGCCAGCAGCTCATACAGGGTACTATCGAACTATGGCTACACCTTC
CASSSYRVLSNYGYTF
>TRBJ1-5|-|once|TRBV2
TGTGCCAGCAGCCCACAGGCTTATAGCAATCAGCCCCAGCATTTT
CASSPQAYSNQPQHF
>TRBJ1-1|-|-|TRBV7-9
TGTGCCAGCAGCTCCAGGGAAGGGAGGCTCAACACTGAAGCTTTCTTT
CASSSREGRLNTEAFF
>TRBJ2-5|TRBD2|once|TRBV7-2
TGTGCCAGCAGCCGCCGAGTAGCGGGGATTGAGACCCAGTACTTC
CASSRRVAGIETQYF
>TRBJ2-3|-|-|TRBV14
TGTGCCAGCAGCCCACGCCTAGCTGACACAGATACGCAGTATTTT
CASSPRLADTDTQYF
>TRBJ2-2|TRBD1|-|TRBV7-8
TGTGCCAGCAGCTCCAGGGGGCTCAAAAACACCGGGGAGCTGTTTTTT
CASSSRGLKNTGELFF